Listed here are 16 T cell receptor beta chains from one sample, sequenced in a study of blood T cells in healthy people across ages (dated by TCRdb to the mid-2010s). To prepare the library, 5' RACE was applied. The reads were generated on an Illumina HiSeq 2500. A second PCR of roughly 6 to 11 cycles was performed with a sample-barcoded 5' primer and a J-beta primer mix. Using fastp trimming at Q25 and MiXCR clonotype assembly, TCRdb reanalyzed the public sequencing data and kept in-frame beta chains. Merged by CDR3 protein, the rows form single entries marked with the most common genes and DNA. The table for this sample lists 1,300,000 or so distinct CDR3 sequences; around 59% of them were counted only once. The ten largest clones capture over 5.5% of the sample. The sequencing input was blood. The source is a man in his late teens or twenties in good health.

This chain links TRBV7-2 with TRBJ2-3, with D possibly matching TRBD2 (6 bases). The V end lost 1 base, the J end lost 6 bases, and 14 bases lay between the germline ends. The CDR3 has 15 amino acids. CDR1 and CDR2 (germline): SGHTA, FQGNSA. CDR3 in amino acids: CASSLVAGRADTQYF. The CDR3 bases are TGTGCCAGCAGCTTAGTGGCGGGACGGGCGGATACGCAGTATTTT.

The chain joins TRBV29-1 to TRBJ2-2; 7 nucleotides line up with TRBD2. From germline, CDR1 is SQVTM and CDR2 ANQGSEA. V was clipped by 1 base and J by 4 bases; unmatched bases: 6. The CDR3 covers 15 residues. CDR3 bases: TGCAGCGTTGAAGGGGGGAGGGGTGGCACCGGGGAGCTGTTTTTT. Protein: CSVEGGRGGTGELFF.

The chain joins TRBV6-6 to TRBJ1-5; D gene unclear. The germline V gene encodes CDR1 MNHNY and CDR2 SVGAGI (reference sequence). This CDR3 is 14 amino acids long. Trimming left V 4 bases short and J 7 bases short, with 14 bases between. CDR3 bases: TGTGCCAGCAGTTTTGTGAACGGTGAACAGCCCCAGCATTTT. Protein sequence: CASSFVNGEQPQHF.

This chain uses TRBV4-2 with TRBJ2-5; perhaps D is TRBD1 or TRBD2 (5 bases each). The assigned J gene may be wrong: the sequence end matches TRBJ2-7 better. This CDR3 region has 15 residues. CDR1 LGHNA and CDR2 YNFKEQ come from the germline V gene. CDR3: CASSQERGELREQYF. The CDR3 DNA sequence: TGTGCCAGCAGCCAAGAGCGAGGGGAGCTGCGCGAGCAGTACTTC.

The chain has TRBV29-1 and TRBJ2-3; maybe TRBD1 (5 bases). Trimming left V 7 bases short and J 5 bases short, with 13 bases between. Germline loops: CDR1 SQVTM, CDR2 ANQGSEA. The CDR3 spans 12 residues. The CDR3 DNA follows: TGCAGCGGCGCTAATCAGGGAGATACGCAGTATTTT. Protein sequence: CSGANQGDTQYF.

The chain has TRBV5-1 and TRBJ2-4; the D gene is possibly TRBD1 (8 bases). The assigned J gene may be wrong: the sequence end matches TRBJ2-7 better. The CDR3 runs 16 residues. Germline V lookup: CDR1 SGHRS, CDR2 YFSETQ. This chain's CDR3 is CASSLAGQGGAYEQYF. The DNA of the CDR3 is TGCGCCAGCAGCTTGGCAGGACAGGGAGGGGCCTACGAGCAGTACTTC.

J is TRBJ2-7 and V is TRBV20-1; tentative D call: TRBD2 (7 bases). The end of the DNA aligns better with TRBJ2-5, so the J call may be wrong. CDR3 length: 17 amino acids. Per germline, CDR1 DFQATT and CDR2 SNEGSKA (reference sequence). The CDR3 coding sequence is TGCAGTGCTAGAGATCAAGGGGGGGGTTGGATTGGGGAGACCCAGTACTTC. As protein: CSARDQGGGWIGETQYF.

The chain's CDR3 is CASTPRWGVHTLKNIQYF. The CDR3, as DNA: TGTGCCAGCACGCCGAGGTGGGGGGTTCATACTCTCAAAAACATTCAGTACTTC. The chain has TRBV28 and TRBJ2-4; maybe TRBD2 (6 bases). This CDR3 has 18 residues. V lost 7 bases, J lost 3 bases, and 25 bases lay in between. Per the germline V gene, CDR1 is MDHEN and CDR2 is SYDVKM.

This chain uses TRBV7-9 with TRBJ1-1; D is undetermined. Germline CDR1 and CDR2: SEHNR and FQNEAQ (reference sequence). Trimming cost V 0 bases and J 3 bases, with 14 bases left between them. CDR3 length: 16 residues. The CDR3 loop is CASSLAPGWVDTEAFF. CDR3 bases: TGTGCCAGCAGCTTAGCGCCGGGGTGGGTAGACACTGAAGCTTTCTTT.

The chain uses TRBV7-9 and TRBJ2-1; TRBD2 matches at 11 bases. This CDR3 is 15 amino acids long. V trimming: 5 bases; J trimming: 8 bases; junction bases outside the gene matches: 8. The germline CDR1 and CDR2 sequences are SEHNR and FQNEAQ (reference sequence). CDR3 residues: CASSRLAGMGYEQFF. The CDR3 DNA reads TGTGCCAGCAGCCGACTAGCGGGAATGGGCTATGAGCAGTTCTTC.

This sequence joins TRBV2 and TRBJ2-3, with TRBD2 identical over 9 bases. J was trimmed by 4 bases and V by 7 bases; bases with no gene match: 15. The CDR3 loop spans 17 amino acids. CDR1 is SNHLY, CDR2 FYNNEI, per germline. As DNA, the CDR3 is TGTGCCAGCATTCGCGGGAGGGCCGCGAGGGGCGCAGATACGCAGTATTTT. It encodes CASIRGRAARGADTQYF.

The CDR3 is CAWTRGRSDYEQYF. Here the CDR3 DNA reads TGTGCCTGGACCCGGGGACGGTCAGACTACGAGCAGTACTTC. The chain couples TRBV30 to TRBJ2-7; the D gene could be TRBD1 or TRBD2 (5 bases each). CDR3 size: 14 residues. Trimming stripped 4 bases from V and 3 bases from J, with 16 bases between. Germline V gene data show CDR1 as GTSNPN and CDR2 as SVGIG (reference sequence).

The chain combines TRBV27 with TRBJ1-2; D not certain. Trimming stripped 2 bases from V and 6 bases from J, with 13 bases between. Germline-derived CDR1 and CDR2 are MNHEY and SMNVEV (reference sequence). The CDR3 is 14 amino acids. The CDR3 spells CASSLTDDGDGYTF. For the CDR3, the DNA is TGTGCCAGCAGTTTAACGGACGATGGGGATGGCTACACCTTC.

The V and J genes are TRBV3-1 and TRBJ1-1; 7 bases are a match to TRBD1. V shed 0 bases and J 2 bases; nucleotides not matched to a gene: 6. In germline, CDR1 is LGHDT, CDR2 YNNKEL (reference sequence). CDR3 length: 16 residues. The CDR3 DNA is TGTGCCAGCAGCCAAGACCTCAACAGGGGAAACACTGAAGCTTTCTTT. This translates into CASSQDLNRGNTEAFF.

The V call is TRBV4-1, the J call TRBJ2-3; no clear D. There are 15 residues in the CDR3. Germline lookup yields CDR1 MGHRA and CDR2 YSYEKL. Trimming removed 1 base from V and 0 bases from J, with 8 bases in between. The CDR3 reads CASSQVPHSTDTQYF. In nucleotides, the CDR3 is TGCGCCAGCAGCCAAGTTCCCCATAGCACAGATACGCAGTATTTT.

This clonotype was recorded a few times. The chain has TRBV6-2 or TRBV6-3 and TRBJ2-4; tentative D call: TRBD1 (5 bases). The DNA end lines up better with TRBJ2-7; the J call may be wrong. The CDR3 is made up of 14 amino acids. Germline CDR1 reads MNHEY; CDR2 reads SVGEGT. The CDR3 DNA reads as TGTGCCAGCAGTCCTCAGGGCTGGGATTACGAGCAGTACTTC. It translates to CASSPQGWDYEQYF.